This TCR beta chain was retrieved from a study of radiation and T cells in renal cell carcinoma. Whole-study findings and limits: Top tumor clonotypes rose in blood 2 weeks post-radiation, then contracted.

The time point is: blood 2 weeks post-SBRT. Treatment in this sample: 15 Gy SBRT to primary tumor, nephrectomy 4 weeks later. Serial blood draws occurred at baseline and 2 and 4 weeks post-SBRT. The patient's renal cell carcinoma had clear cell pathology. The V gene lost 0 bases and the J gene lost 6 bases, with 15 bases spanning the gap. Germline V gene data show CDR1 as SGDLS and CDR2 as YYNGEE. The CDR3 extends over 15 amino acids. Sequencing was performed with immunoSEQ multiplex PCR; in TCRdb, only in-frame clones are kept and a portion is missing. The table lists some 130,000 clones, 75% to 85% of them singletons. Notes on this clone: Antigen unknown.

This clonotype was sampled from a woman aged 55-70 years with renal cell carcinoma. The chain has TRBV9 and TRBJ1-1, with D possibly TRBD1 on 5 matching bases. The specimen comprised blood, sampled from a patient whose treatment included radiotherapy and nephrectomy. Here the CDR3 DNA reads TGTGCCAGCAGCGTAGATCCCCAGGGTCAGTCTGAAGCTTTCTTT. It translates to CASSVDPQGQSEAFF.